Reported below is one T cell receptor beta chain. The antigen it recognizes is unknown. Nothing much larger sits one base from this clone, and base qualities are not available. This sample was included in a study of blood T cells in healthy people across ages (dated by TCRdb to the mid-2010s). As for the study more broadly: In model experiments, template switching captured roughly one uniquely barcoded TCR beta cDNA molecule for every two T cells. To track age-related changes in TCR beta repertoire diversity, the study relied on deep sequencing normalized with unique cDNA molecular identifiers. Four age groups were formed from the donors: young (average about 15 years), middle-aged (more than 35), aged (62) and long-lived (approximately 80). To avoid experimental bias, donors of different ages were randomly spread across the sequencing lanes. The study analyzed two additional independent replicas of 1 million unique cDNA reads from the same blood draw for two donors, one aged 18 to 29 and one aged 80 or older. Broader findings and caveats from the paper: Compared with the aged group, the long-lived group had more naive CD4+ T cells, fewer expanded clones and increased TCR diversity, suggesting age selection. Because donor CMV infection status was unknown, age-related changes in expanded clonotypes were potentially confounded. Estimates of total diversity from one million sequenced T cells were regarded as lower bounds and underestimates. As age increased, observed TCR beta diversity per million T cells dropped in a roughly linear way, and a significant reduction was already evident by age about 40. Observed TCR beta diversity correlated strongly with the percentage of naive T cells measured by flow cytometry. Since profiling was done on bulk unsorted PBMCs, naive and antigen-experienced compartments could not be conclusively compared.

From the germline V gene, CDR1 is MGHDK and CDR2 is SYGVNS. V loses 7 bases of germline sequence and J loses 2 bases, and the interval between the two ends is 5 bases. Its CDR3 holds 12 amino acids, cysteine through phenylalanine. Just the 36-base CDR3 DNA is kept, in frame starting at base 1. The library was prepared using 5' RACE. Sequenced on an Illumina HiSeq 2500. A second PCR of 7 to 11 cycles was performed with a sample-barcoded 5' primer and a J-beta primer mix. A unique molecular identifier was introduced onto each TCR beta cDNA molecule by a template-switch 5' adaptor carrying 12 random nucleotides. At least 2.5 million CDR3-containing paired-end reads were obtained from each sample. The Mint cDNA synthesis kit, primed by a TRBC-specific oligonucleotide, was used to synthesize first-strand cDNA from all RNA. Following uracil-DNA glycosylase treatment, all cDNA underwent a first 18-cycle PCR with the universal primers M1SS and BC2_uni_R. The source study handled its data this way. For normalization, 1 million high-quality reads, each with a distinct molecular identifier, were randomly selected from each sample. Instead of being binned into consensus sequences, reads that shared molecular identifiers were thrown out. MiTCR, with a Q25 quality threshold and the strictest error-elimination algorithm, was used for CDR3 identification, clonotype clustering and error correction. Lower-bound total TCR beta diversity was estimated with a nonparametric unseen species model using Euler transformation. The public reads were reprocessed in TCRdb via fastp at Q25 and MiXCR, keeping in-frame beta chains. Rows merge per CDR3 protein into single entries with the most common DNA and genes. TCRdb's processing, not the authors', yielded these V and J calls. Within this sample are about 1.4 million distinct CDR3 sequences, with approximately 59% of them counted one time only. The top ten clonotypes cover 6.5% to 8.5% of the sample.

The 40 or so donors, aged about 6 to 90 years, were systemically healthy Caucasian individuals from Russia. Roughly 9 milliliters of peripheral blood were drawn from each donor into EDTA-treated Vacutainer tubes. Ficoll-Paque density-gradient centrifugation was used to isolate PBMCs, with at least 7 million obtained per sample. Trizol reagent was used to extract total RNA from the PBMCs, yielding at least 6 micrograms per sample. The percentages of naive CD45RAhigh/CD27high T cells were determined by flow cytometry on a PBMC aliquot from every donor. The V and J genes are TRBV25-1 and TRBJ2-2; the D gene is unclear. The sample taken for sequencing was blood. The TCR was taken from a man between 18 and 35 years old in good health. At the DNA level, the sequence is TGTGCCAGCACCAGAAACACCGGGGAGCTGTTTTTT. This codes for CASTRNTGELFF.